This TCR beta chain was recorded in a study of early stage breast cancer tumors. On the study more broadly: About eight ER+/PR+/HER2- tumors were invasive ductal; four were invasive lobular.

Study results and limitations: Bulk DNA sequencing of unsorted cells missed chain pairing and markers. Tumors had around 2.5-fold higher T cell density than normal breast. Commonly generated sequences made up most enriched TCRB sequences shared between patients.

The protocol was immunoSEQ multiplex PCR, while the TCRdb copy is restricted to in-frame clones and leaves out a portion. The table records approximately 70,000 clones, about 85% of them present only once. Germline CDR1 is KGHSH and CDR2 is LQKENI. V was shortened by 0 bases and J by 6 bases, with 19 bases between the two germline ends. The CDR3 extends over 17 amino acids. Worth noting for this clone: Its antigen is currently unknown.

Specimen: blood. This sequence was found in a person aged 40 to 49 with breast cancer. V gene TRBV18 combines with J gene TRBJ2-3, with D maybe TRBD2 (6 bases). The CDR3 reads CASSPPWTNVETDTQYF. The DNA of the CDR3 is TGTGCCAGCTCACCACCGTGGACTAACGTTGAGACGGATACGCAGTATTTT.